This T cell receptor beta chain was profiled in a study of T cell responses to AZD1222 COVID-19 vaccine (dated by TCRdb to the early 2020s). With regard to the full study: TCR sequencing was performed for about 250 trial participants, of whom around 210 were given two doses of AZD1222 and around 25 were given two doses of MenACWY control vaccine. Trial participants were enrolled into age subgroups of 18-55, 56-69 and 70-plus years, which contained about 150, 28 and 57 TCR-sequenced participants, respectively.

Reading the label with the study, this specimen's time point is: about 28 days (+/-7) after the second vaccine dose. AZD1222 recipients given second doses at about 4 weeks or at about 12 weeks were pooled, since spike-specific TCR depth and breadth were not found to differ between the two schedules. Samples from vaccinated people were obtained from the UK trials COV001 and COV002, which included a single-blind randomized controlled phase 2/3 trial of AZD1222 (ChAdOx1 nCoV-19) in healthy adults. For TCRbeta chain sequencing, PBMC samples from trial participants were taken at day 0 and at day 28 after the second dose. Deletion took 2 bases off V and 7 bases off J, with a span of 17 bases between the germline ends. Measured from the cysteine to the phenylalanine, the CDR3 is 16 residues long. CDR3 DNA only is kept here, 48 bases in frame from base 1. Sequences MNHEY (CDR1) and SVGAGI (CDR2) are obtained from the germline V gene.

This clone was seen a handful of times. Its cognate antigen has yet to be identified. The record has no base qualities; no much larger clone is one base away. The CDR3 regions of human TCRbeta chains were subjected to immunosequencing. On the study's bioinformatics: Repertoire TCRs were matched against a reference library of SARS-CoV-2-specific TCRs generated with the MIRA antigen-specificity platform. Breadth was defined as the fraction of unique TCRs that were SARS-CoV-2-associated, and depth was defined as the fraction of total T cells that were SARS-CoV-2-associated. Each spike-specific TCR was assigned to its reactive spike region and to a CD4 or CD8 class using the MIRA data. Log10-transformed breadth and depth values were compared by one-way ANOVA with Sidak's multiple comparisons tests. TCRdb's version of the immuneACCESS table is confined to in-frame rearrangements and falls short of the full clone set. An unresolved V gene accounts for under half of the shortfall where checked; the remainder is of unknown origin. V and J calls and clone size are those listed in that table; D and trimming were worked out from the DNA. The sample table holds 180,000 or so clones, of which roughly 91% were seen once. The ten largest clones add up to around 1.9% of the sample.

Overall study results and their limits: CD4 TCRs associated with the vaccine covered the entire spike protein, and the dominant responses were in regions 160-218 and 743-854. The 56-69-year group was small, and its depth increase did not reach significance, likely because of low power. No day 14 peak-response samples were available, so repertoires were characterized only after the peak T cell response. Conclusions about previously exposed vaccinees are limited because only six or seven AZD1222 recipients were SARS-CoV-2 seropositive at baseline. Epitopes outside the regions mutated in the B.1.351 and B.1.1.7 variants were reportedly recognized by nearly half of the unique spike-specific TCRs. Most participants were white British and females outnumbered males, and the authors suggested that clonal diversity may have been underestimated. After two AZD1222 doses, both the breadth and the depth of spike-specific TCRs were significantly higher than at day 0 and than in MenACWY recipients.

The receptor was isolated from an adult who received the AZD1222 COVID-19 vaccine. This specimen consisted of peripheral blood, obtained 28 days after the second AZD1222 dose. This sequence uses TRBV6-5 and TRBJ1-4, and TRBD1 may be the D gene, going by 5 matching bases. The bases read TGTGCCAGCAGTTACGGTGGGGGAAGGCGTCGTGAAAAACTGTTTTTT. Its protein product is CASSYGGGRRREKLFF.